This paragraph reports one T cell receptor beta chain. Treatment meaning: 15 to 20 received Ad26.COV2.S at low or high dose, single or two shots; about five received placebo; per-sample allocation not given. It was on day 63 after the first vaccine or placebo injection that samples were taken. Whoever gave the sample was an adult aged 18-55 years in Boston. The protocol was immunoSEQ multiplex PCR, while the TCRdb copy is restricted to in-frame clones and leaves out a portion. Of some 640,000 clones in the sample, 70% to 90% were seen once. The CDR3 totals 17 residues. The V end was cut by 1 base, the J end by 0 bases, with 14 bases between. Germline V gives CDR1 SGHRS, CDR2 YFSETQ. The data originate from a study of Ad26.COV2.S vaccination and SARS-CoV-2 variants.

V gene TRBV5-1 combines with J gene TRBJ1-3; D is unresolved. The material sequenced was peripheral blood, taken in a trial of Ad26.COV2.S vaccine versus placebo. This TCR was sampled from a person aged 18-60 years who received the Ad26.COV2.S COVID-19 vaccine or a placebo. The CDR3 DNA sequence: TGCGCCAGCAGCTTGAATGGGGAATTTATCTCTGGAAACACCATATATTTT. It encodes CASSLNGEFISGNTIYF.